Shown below are 13 T cell receptor beta chains from a single sample sequenced in a study of shared clonotypes between healthy human individuals. The method was immunoSEQ multiplex PCR; TCRdb's version includes in-frame clones alone and lacks a portion of them. The sample records 2 million to 2.5 million clones, approximately 93% being singletons. The sample comprised naive CD4+ T cells from PBMCs. Subset indicated: CD45RA+ positively selected. These receptors all stem from a man aged 18 to 29 in good health. Some clones in this sample may be carry-over from other donors' samples.

J is TRBJ1-3 and V is TRBV5-1, with D unclear. The germline V and J ends were trimmed by 2 bases and 4 bases, with 7 bases remaining between them. The CDR3 has 13 residues. Per germline, CDR1 SGHRS and CDR2 YFSETQ. The CDR3 sequence: CASSFDEGNTIYF. Here the CDR3 DNA reads TGCGCCAGCAGCTTCGATGAGGGAAACACCATATATTTT.

This chain joins TRBV9 and TRBJ2-1; 12 nucleotides match TRBD2. The V segment lost 0 bases and the J segment 6 bases; nucleotides outside the gene matches: 7. The germline gives CDR1 SGDLS, CDR2 YYNGEE. The CDR3 is 17 amino acids. The DNA of the CDR3 is TGTGCCAGCAGCGTAGGACTAGCGGGAGCTCTCCGCAATGAGCAGTTCTTC. It codes for CASSVGLAGALRNEQFF.

The CDR3 loop is CASSDHRGQLNTEAFF. CDR3 in DNA: TGTGCCAGCAGTGACCACAGGGGACAACTGAACACTGAAGCTTTCTTT. The chain joins TRBV25-1 to TRBJ1-1; 7 bases line up with TRBD1. This CDR3 is 16 amino acids long. V trimming: 3 bases; J trimming: 0 bases; junction bases outside the gene matches: 7. Per the germline V gene, CDR1 is MGHDK and CDR2 is SYGVNS.

CDR3 protein: CASSYGGAGGDTQYF. The CDR3 region has the DNA TGTGCCAGCAGCTACGGCGGGGCGGGAGGAGATACGCAGTATTTT. The chain employs TRBV5-4 and TRBJ2-3; TRBD2 aligns across 8 bases. There are 15 residues in the CDR3. Germline assignment: CDR1 SGHNT and CDR2 YYREEE (reference sequence). V trimming: 3 bases; J trimming: 5 bases; junction bases outside the gene matches: 8.

The V call is TRBV7-3, the J call TRBJ2-1, with 8 bases lining up with TRBD1. This CDR3 is built from 17 residues. V shed 1 base, J shed 7 bases, and the junction held 12 bases outside the gene matches. The V gene's germline CDR1 is SGHTA and CDR2 FQGTGA. CDR3 sequence reads: CASSLISARGRGNEQFF. CDR3 nucleotides: TGTGCCAGCAGCTTAATATCGGCCAGGGGGCGAGGTAATGAGCAGTTCTTC.

The chain recombines TRBV21-1 with TRBJ1-5; the table's D call, TRBD1, was not checked against the DNA. TRBV21-1 is annotated as a pseudogene. CDR3 size: 15 residues. CDR3 sequence: CASSPTGKSNQPQHF. The CDR3 bases are TGTGCCAGCAGCCCGACAGGGAAAAGCAATCAGCCCCAGCATTTT.

CDR3 nucleotide sequence: TGTGCCAGCTCACCATTTAGGGAAACCGGGGAGCTGTTTTTT. Amino acids: CASSPFRETGELFF. This chain uses TRBV18 with TRBJ2-2; D call uncertain. This CDR3 is built from 14 residues. With 2 bases removed from V and 5 bases from J, the gap between germline ends came to 9 bases. Germline V gene sequence: CDR1 KGHSH, CDR2 LQKENI.

V gene TRBV11-2 combines with J gene TRBJ1-1; D gene unclear. Trimming pared 5 bases from V and 11 bases from J, leaving 18 bases between. The V gene's germline CDR1 is SGHAT and CDR2 FQNNGV. The CDR3 has 13 residues. The DNA for the CDR3 is TGTGCCAGCAGCCCGGATTTTCTCGTCCGGGCTTTCTTT. Protein product: CASSPDFLVRAFF.

The rearrangement uses TRBV28 and TRBJ1-2, with 10 bases lining up with TRBD1. Germline V CDR1 and CDR2: MDHEN, SYDVKM. V was pared by 7 bases and J by 4 bases, with 6 bases of the junction left unmatched. The CDR3 runs 14 residues. The CDR3 DNA reads as TGTGCCAGCACGGGACAGGGGACCCTCTATGGCTACACCTTC. Protein sequence: CASTGQGTLYGYTF.

The CDR3: CASSAAGRGNTIYF. As DNA, the CDR3 is TGTGCCAGCAGCGCCGCGGGCCGGGGAAACACCATATATTTT. V is TRBV9 and J is TRBJ1-3; D remains unclear. The CDR3 extends over 14 amino acids. Germline V gives CDR1 SGDLS, CDR2 YYNGEE. V lost 3 bases, J lost 4 bases, and 11 bases lay in between.

This clone appeared a few times. V and J are TRBV4-1 and TRBJ1-1; no clear D gene. This CDR3 is built from 12 residues. Trimming removed 2 bases from V and 8 bases from J, with 9 bases in between. CDR1 is MGHRA and CDR2 is YSYEKL in the germline V gene. The CDR3 reads CASSQNLVEAFF. Here the CDR3 DNA reads TGCGCCAGCAGCCAAAACCTAGTCGAAGCTTTCTTT.

Concerning this clone itself: Other DNA sequences in the same sample also yield this CDR3. The J gene is TRBJ1-1, the V gene TRBV18, with TRBD1 matching over 8 bases. The CDR3 sequence is 14 residues long. The germline V gene encodes CDR1 KGHSH and CDR2 LQKENI. Trimming took 6 bases from V and 0 from J; bases not matched to a gene: 3. For the CDR3, the DNA is TGTGCCAGCTCGTCGGACAGGGTGAACACTGAAGCTTTCTTT. Translation gives CASSSDRVNTEAFF.

This chain connects TRBV28 to TRBJ2-3; 7 nucleotides align to TRBD2. With 6 bases clipped from V and 2 bases from J, the junction kept 8 bases outside the gene matches. Germline CDR1 is MDHEN and CDR2 is SYDVKM. The CDR3 is 15 amino acids. The CDR3 sequence is CASRAASGFTDTQYF. CDR3 nucleotides: TGTGCCAGCAGAGCCGCTAGCGGTTTCACAGATACGCAGTATTTT.